A selection of T cell receptor beta chains follows, all from one sample in a study of cytomegalovirus exposure and HLA in healthy donors. The repertoire was sequenced with immunoSEQ multiplex PCR; TCRdb's copy has only in-frame clones and lacks some. The sample yields roughly 60,000 clones, over 85% seen once. What was sequenced was PBMCs. These receptors all stem from a woman aged 18-30 years in good health and CMV-seropositive. Both conserved end residues are part of each CDR3. D genes are given only for firm matches. Size is omitted from some rows. Given values are once, few, many or a class for expanded clones.

TRBJ2-5 | 16 | TRBV9 | . | TRBD2 | TGTGCCAGCAGCGTAGTGGCTAGCGGGATCGGGGAGACCCAGTACTTC | CASSVVASGIGETQYF
TRBJ2-7 | 15 | TRBV7-9 | once | TRBD1 | TGTGCCAGCGCCTCACAGGGGGGAGCTTCCTACGAGCAGTACTTC | CASASQGGASYEQYF
TRBJ2-1 | 12 | TRBV7-2 | . | TRBD2 | TGTGCCAGCAGCTTTAGGCGGGGGGCCGAGTTCTTC | CASSFRRGAEFF
TRBJ1-2 | 10 | TRBV6-6 | once | . | TGTGCCAGCAGTTATGCGGGCTACACCTTC | CASSYAGYTF
TRBJ2-7 | 15 | TRBV19 | . | TRBD1 | TGTGCCAGTAGTGAGGGACAGGACGAATCCTACGAGCAGTACTTC | CASSEGQDESYEQYF
TRBJ2-7 | 14 | TRBV28 | . | . | TGTGCCAGCAGTTTTCCGGACAGTTCCTACGAGCAGTACTTC | CASSFPDSSYEQYF
TRBJ2-2 | 14 | TRBV29-1 | . | TRBD2 | TGCAGCGCCAGGGCGGGAGGGCCCTCCGGGGAGCTGTTTTTT | CSARAGGPSGELFF
TRBJ2-1 | 16 | TRBV10-3 | . | TRBD2 | TGTGCCACCGGGACATCTAGCGGGAGGGCCCCGGTACAGCAGTTCTTC | CATGTSSGRAPVQQFF
TRBJ2-3 | 15 | TRBV6-4 | once | TRBD1 | TGTGCCAGCAGTGACTCGTCGACAGGGGCAGATACGCAGTATTTT | CASSDSSTGADTQYF
TRBJ2-7 | 15 | TRBV7-6 | . | TRBD1 | TGTGCCAGCAGCTTAGAGGGGACAGGAGCCTACGAGCAGTACTTC | CASSLEGTGAYEQYF
TRBJ2-1 | 16 | TRBV9 | . | . | TGTGCCAGCGGCACGGGCCCGGGAGTGGGCTACAATGAGCAGTTCTTC | CASGTGPGVGYNEQFF
TRBJ2-1 | 15 | TRBV29-1 | . | TRBD2 | TGCAGCGTTAGGGGCTACGGGAGGGATGACAATGAGCAGTTCTTC | CSVRGYGRDDNEQFF
TRBJ2-7 | 15 | TRBV27 | . | TRBD2 | TGTGCCAGCAGTTCCTCCTCAGGACTAGCGGGGAAGGAGTACTTC | CASSSSSGLAGKEYF
TRBJ2-1 | 17 | TRBV5-1 | . | . | TGCGCCAGCAGCTTGGTCCGCTTGGGGGGATCCTACAATGAGCAGTTCTTC | CASSLVRLGGSYNEQFF
TRBJ2-7 | 15 | TRBV4-3 | . | . | TGCGCCAGCAGCCGAGGGTCGGACAGATTCTACGAGCAGTACTTC | CASSRGSDRFYEQYF
TRBJ1-4 | 17 | TRBV6-1 | . | . | TGTGCCAGCAGTGAAGCATACCGGGGACTAGGGAGTGAAAAACTGTTTTTT | CASSEAYRGLGSEKLFF
TRBJ2-3 | 18 | TRBV11-2 | . | TRBD2 | TGTGCCAGCAGGATAGTAACTCCTAGCGGGAGAAGTACAGATACGCAGTATTTT | CASRIVTPSGRSTDTQYF
TRBJ2-1 | 17 | TRBV28 | . | TRBD1 | TGTGCCAGCAGTGGGGACAGGGAGGATTCTTCCTACAATGAGCAGTTCTTC | CASSGDREDSSYNEQFF
TRBJ1-1 | 13 | TRBV28 | . | . | TGTGCCAGCAGGACCGACAGGAACACTGAAGCTTTCTTT | CASRTDRNTEAFF
TRBJ2-3 | 15 | TRBV7-2 | . | . | TGTGCCAGCAGCCCCGCATCGCGGGCGTCAGATACGCAGTATTTT | CASSPASRASDTQYF
TRBJ1-5 | 13 | TRBV30 | . | . | TGTGCCTGGAGTGATGTAAGCAATCAGCCCCAGCATTTT | CAWSDVSNQPQHF
TRBJ1-5 | 18 | TRBV6-1 | . | . | TGTGCCAGCAGTGAAGCGGGACACTTGGTTAGAGGGAATCAGCCCCAGCATTTT | CASSEAGHLVRGNQPQHF
TRBJ1-5 | 15 | TRBV2 | . | TRBD1 | TGTGCCAGCAGTGACATGCGACAGGGCGTTCAGCCCCAGCATTTT | CASSDMRQGVQPQHF
TRBJ1-2 | 13 | TRBV27 | . | . | TGTGCCAGCAGCCGACATGACTATTATGGCTACACCTTC | CASSRHDYYGYTF
TRBJ2-7 | 9 | TRBV12-1 | few | . | TGTGCCACTCCTCTTGAGCAGTACTTC | CATPLEQYF
TRBJ1-5 | 20 | TRBV2 | . | TRBD1 | TGTGCCAGCAGTGAAGCGCCCTGGGACAGGGGCAGAGGGGGCAATCAGCCCCAGCATTTT | CASSEAPWDRGRGGNQPQHF
TRBJ1-2 | 15 | TRBV2 | . | . | TGTGCCAGCAGTGAAGAAGTGAGGACTAACTATGGCTACACCTTC | CASSEEVRTNYGYTF
TRBJ2-5 | 12 | TRBV4-1 | . | . | TGCGCCAGCAGCCAAGCACAAGAGACCCAGTACTTC | CASSQAQETQYF
TRBJ2-1 | 18 | TRBV7-2 | . | TRBD2 | TGTGCCAGCAGCTTACGTAGCGGGGGGGCCAGCCGGCAGAATGAGCAGTTCTTC | CASSLRSGGASRQNEQFF
TRBJ2-3 | 16 | TRBV9 | . | TRBD2 | TGTGCCAGCAGCGTGACCGCAGCGGGGGCCACAGATACGCAGTATTTT | CASSVTAAGATDTQYF
TRBJ1-4 | 14 | TRBV5-1 | . | TRBD1 | TGCGCCAGCAGGGAGGGGACAGCTAATGAAAAACTGTTTTTT | CASREGTANEKLFF
TRBJ2-1 | 16 | TRBV4-3 | . | TRBD2 | TGCGCCAGCAGCCAAGATTTTGCGCGGGAGGTGGGCGAGCAGTTCTTC | CASSQDFAREVGEQFF